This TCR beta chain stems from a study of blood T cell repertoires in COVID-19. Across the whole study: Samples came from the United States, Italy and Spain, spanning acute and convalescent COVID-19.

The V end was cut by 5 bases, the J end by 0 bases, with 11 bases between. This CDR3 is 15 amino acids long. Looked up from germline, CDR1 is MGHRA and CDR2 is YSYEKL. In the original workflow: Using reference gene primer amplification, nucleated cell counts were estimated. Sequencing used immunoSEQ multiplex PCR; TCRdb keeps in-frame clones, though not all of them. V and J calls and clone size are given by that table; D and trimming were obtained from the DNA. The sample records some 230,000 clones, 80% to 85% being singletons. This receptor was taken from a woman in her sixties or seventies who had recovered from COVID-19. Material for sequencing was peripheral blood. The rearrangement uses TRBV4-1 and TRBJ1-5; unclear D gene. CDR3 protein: CASSAQVNSNQPQHF. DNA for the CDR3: TGCGCCAGCAGCGCCCAGGTTAATAGCAATCAGCCCCAGCATTTT.